Each of the 15 T cell receptor beta chains below was sequenced from the same sample in a study of technical replicates of blood from four donors. The method was immunoSEQ multiplex PCR; TCRdb's version includes in-frame clones alone and lacks a portion of them. The sample has approximately 89,000 clones; around 94% are singletons. What was sequenced was T cells isolated from PBMCs. The receptors here all came from a human donor in good health.

This chain links TRBV30 with TRBJ1-1; possible D gene TRBD1, 5 bases. Germline CDR1 is GTSNPN and CDR2 is SVGIG (reference sequence). The ends were cut back, 2 bases at V and 7 bases at J, with 8 bases in the middle. The CDR3 loop spans 11 amino acids. CDR3 region: CAWSRGYEAFF. The CDR3 DNA is TGTGCCTGGAGTAGGGGCTATGAAGCTTTCTTT.

The sample holds one count of this clone. The chain has TRBV10-3 and TRBJ1-4; the D is unclear. The V end lost 10 bases, the J end lost 0 bases, and 9 bases lay between the germline ends. The CDR3 extends over 13 amino acids. The germline gives CDR1 ENHRY, CDR2 SYGVKD. The CDR3 DNA follows: TGTGCCACCAGAGCGGCAACTAATGAAAAACTGTTTTTT. This encodes CATRAATNEKLFF.

This chain links TRBV18 with TRBJ1-2; possible D gene TRBD1, 5 bases. The V and J ends lost 5 bases and 0 bases respectively, with 10 bases between them. This CDR3 spans 14 amino acids. The germline gives CDR1 KGHSH, CDR2 LQKENI. The CDR3 DNA reads as TGTGCCAGCTCAACGACAGAGGCTAACTATGGCTACACCTTC. Encoded protein: CASSTTEANYGYTF.

The chain couples TRBV7-3 to TRBJ2-1, with no clear D. The CDR3 is 14 residues long. Germline CDR1 and CDR2: SGHTA and FQGTGA. Trimming pared 0 bases from V and 7 bases from J, leaving 10 bases between. The CDR3 DNA reads TGTGCCAGCAGCTTAACTCTCGGTTCTAATGAGCAGTTCTTC. The encoded protein is CASSLTLGSNEQFF.

This sequence joins TRBV4-2 and TRBJ1-1, with 8 bases identical to TRBD1. With 0 bases clipped from V and 1 base from J, the junction kept 1 base outside the gene matches. The CDR3 length is 15 residues. CDR1 is LGHNA, CDR2 YNFKEQ, per germline. The CDR3: CASSQDRGQNTEAFF. CDR3 sequence (DNA): TGTGCCAGCAGCCAAGACAGGGGGCAGAACACTGAAGCTTTCTTT.

The chain is built from TRBV27 and TRBJ2-7, with TRBD2 as a possible D gene (6 bases). Germline values: CDR1 MNHEY, CDR2 SMNVEV (reference sequence). The CDR3 sequence is 12 residues long. V was clipped by 5 bases and J by 4 bases, with 9 bases between them. The DNA for the CDR3 is TGTGCCAGCAGTGCCGGGACTTACGAGCAGTACTTC. Translation: CASSAGTYEQYF.

The chain joins TRBV13 to TRBJ1-2, with D hard to call. The length of the CDR3 is 12 residues. V shed 3 bases and J shed 4 bases, with 6 bases lying between them. Germline lookup yields CDR1 PRHDT and CDR2 FYEKMQ (reference sequence). CDR3 loop: CASSFQSYGYTF. As DNA, the CDR3 is TGTGCCAGCAGCTTCCAATCCTATGGCTACACCTTC.

CDR3: CASSSWEQVSNIQYF. The CDR3 region has the DNA TGTGCCAGTAGTTCCTGGGAACAGGTTTCAAACATTCAGTACTTC. The V call is TRBV19, the J call TRBJ2-4; TRBD1 might be the D (5 bases). This CDR3 comprises 15 residues. The V end lost 5 bases, the J end lost 6 bases, and 17 bases lay between the germline ends. Germline values: CDR1 LNHDA, CDR2 SQIVND (reference sequence).

The CDR3 loop is CASSAQFTNEKLFF. CDR3 nucleotides: TGCGCCAGCAGCGCGCAATTCACTAATGAAAAACTGTTTTTT. The chain is built from TRBV5-1 and TRBJ1-4; the D is unclear. CDR1 is SGHRS and CDR2 is YFSETQ in the germline V gene. This CDR3 has 14 amino acids. V was shortened by 4 bases and J by 2 bases, with 9 bases between the two germline ends. The full variable domain, rest sourced from reference TRBV5-1 and TRBJ1-4, is KAGVTQTPRYLIKTRGQQVTLSCSPISGHRSVSWYQQTPGQGLQFLFEYFSETQRNKGNFPGRFSGRQFSNSRSEMNVSTLELGDSALYLCASSAQFTNEKLFFGSGTQLSVL.

J is TRBJ2-1 and V is TRBV27; no clear D gene. The CDR3 is made up of 13 amino acids. CDR1 and CDR2 (germline): MNHEY, SMNVEV (reference sequence). With 3 bases removed from V and 5 bases from J, the gap between germline ends came to 8 bases. The CDR3 spells CASSLMRNNEQFF. The CDR3 DNA is TGTGCCAGCAGTTTGATGCGGAACAATGAGCAGTTCTTC.

A single count supports this clone. The chain employs TRBV5-4 and TRBJ2-7; perhaps TRBD2 as D (6 bases). This CDR3 region has 11 residues. The V and J ends lost 4 bases and 10 bases respectively, with 12 bases between them. The germline CDR1 and CDR2 sequences are SGHNT and YYREEE (reference sequence). The CDR3 spells CASSISGLQYF. The CDR3 nucleotides read TGTGCCAGCAGCATTAGCGGACTACAGTACTTC.

The chain couples TRBV2 to TRBJ2-7; possibly TRBD2 for D (5 bases). Looked up from germline, CDR1 is SNHLY and CDR2 is FYNNEI. The CDR3 totals 15 residues. The V end lost 2 bases, the J end lost 2 bases, and 13 bases lay between the germline ends. The CDR3 sequence is CASSEPVARAYEQYF. DNA of the CDR3: TGTGCCAGCAGTGAACCGGTAGCGCGAGCCTACGAGCAGTACTTC.

The chain combines TRBV5-5 with TRBJ2-3; D is unclear. V was cut by 3 bases and J by 4 bases, with 12 bases left in between. Germline-derived CDR1 and CDR2 are SGHKS and YYEKEE (reference sequence). The CDR3 contains 14 residues. The CDR3 spells CASSWSSLPDTQYF. DNA for the CDR3: TGTGCCAGCAGCTGGAGTAGTCTCCCAGATACGCAGTATTTT.

The rearrangement uses TRBV19 and TRBJ1-1, with 8 bases identical to TRBD1. The V segment lost 4 bases and the J segment 3 bases; nucleotides outside the gene matches: 16. This CDR3 has 18 amino acids. The germline gives CDR1 LNHDA, CDR2 SQIVND (reference sequence). The CDR3 region is CASSTTWTDRELYTEAFF. CDR3 bases: TGTGCCAGTAGTACGACTTGGACGGACAGGGAACTTTACACTGAAGCTTTCTTT. Supplemented by reference TRBV19 and TRBJ1-1, the full variable domain reads DGGITQSPKYLFRKEGQNVTLSCEQNLNHDAMYWYRQDPGQGLRLIYYSQIVNDFQKGDIAEGYSVSREKKESFPLTVTSAQKNPTAFYLCASSTTWTDRELYTEAFFGQGTRLTVV.

The chain uses TRBV9 and TRBJ2-3; no clear D. Per the germline V gene, CDR1 is SGDLS and CDR2 is YYNGEE. The CDR3 sequence is 12 residues long. Trimming left V 5 bases short and J 0 bases short, with 4 bases between. CDR3 sequence reads: CASSPSTDTQYF. As DNA, the CDR3 is TGTGCCAGCAGTCCTAGCACAGATACGCAGTATTTT. The full variable domain, with the rest looked up from reference TRBV9 and TRBJ2-3, is DSGVTQTPKHLITATGQRVTLRCSPRSGDLSVYWYQQSLDQGLQFLIQYYNGEERAKGNILERFSAQQFPDLHSELNLSSLELGDSALYFCASSPSTDTQYFGPGTRLTVL.